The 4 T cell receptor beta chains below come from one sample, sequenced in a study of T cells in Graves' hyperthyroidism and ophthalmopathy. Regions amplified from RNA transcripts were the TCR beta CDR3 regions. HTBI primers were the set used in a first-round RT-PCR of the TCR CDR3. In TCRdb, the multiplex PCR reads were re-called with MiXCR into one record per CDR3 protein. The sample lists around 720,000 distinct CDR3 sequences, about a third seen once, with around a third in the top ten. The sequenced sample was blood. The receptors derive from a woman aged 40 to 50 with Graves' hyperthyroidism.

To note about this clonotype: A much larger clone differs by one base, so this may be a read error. The CDR3 here is CAISEKVDRDGERLFF. For the CDR3, the DNA is TGTGCCATCAGTGAGAAAGTGGACAGGGACGGGGAAAGACTGTTTTTT. The J gene is TRBJ1-4, the V gene TRBV10-3; 8 bases align to TRBD1. Germline V CDR1 and CDR2: ENHRY, SYGVKD. The CDR3 has 16 residues.

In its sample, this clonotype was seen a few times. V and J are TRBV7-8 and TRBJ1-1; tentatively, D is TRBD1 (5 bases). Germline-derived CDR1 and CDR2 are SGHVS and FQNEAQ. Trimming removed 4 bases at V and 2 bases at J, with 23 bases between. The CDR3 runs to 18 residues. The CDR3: CASSYTQWRGRVNTEAFF. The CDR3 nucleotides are TGTGCCAGCAGCTACACCCAGTGGAGGGGTAGGGTTAACACTGAAGCTTTCTTT.

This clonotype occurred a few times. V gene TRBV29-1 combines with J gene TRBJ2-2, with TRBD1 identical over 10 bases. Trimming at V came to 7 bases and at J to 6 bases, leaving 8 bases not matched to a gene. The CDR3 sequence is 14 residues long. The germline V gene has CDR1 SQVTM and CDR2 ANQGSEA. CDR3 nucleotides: TGCAGCGCCTTGGACAGGGGGGTAGCCGGGGAGCTGTTTTTT. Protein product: CSALDRGVAGELFF.

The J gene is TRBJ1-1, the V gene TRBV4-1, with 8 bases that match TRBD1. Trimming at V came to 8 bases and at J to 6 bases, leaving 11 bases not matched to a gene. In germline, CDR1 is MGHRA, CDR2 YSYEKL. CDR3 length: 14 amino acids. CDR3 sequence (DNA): TGCGCCAGCTCCCAAGGACAGGGTACCCCTGAAGCTTTCTTT. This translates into CASSQGQGTPEAFF.